The sequence of this TCR beta chain was determined in a study of post-analysis software for immune sequencing data (dated by TCRdb to about 2015). Some background on the complete study: Relapsing-remitting, secondary progressive and progressive-relapsing multiple sclerosis were recorded as disease courses, and subtype annotation was lacking for some patients. The patient repertoires were compared against approximately ten previously published healthy control repertoires obtained from donors aged roughly 6 to 26 years. A subset of samples was prepared in parallel using single-end sample barcoding, then pooled and co-amplified after Illumina adapter ligation. Broad study findings and their caveats: Significantly lower normalized Chao1 diversity was found in multiple sclerosis patients than in controls, suggesting substantial peripheral T-cell clonal expansion. The control group was slightly older than the multiple sclerosis patient group. When samples were clustered directly using the F measure, samples prepared in the same batch co-clustered strongly, which prompted a batch-effect correction. Significantly higher frequencies in patients than in controls were found for five TRBV segments, including TRBV5-6, TRBV5-1 and TRBV20-1.

Trimming costs V 0 bases and J 3 bases, and their ends lie 9 bases apart. CDR3 length: 15 amino acids, cysteine to phenylalanine. The kept DNA is CDR3 alone, 45 bases in frame from the first base. The germline V gene encodes CDR1 LNHNV and CDR2 YYDKDF (reference sequence). About this clonotype: What antigen it recognizes has not been identified. The record has no base qualities; no much larger clone is one base away.

This sample's time point label indicates: second blood draw from one MS patient after hematopoietic stem cell transplantation. TCR beta repertoires were profiled from peripheral blood of about a dozen young patients with multiple sclerosis to demonstrate the VDJtools post-analysis software. The multiple sclerosis patients were children and adolescents between roughly 6 and 16 years of age. The library was made by PCR. TCRdb records Illumina HiSeq 2500 as the sequencer. Unique molecular identifiers were incorporated into TCR beta cDNA libraries to reduce PCR and sequencing biases. Approximately 500,000 cDNA molecules were obtained per 1 to 10 million input T cells, so each molecule approximated one T cell. Patient libraries were prepared and sequenced with the same protocol used for the earlier healthy control dataset. Samples belonging to the same batch were prepared together, multiplexed and sequenced on a shared HiSeq lane. The original pipeline was this. MIGEC was used to process the raw barcoded reads, and molecular identifier groups with only a single read were discarded before consensus assembly and CDR3 extraction. VDJtools was used for post-analysis of the clonotype tables, with diversity normalized by down-sampling every dataset to the smallest sample size. To correct batch-related cross-sample contamination, repertoire overlap clustering matched CDR3 amino acid sequences but not nucleotide sequences. TCRdb took the public reads, trimmed them with fastp at Q25, ran MiXCR for clone calling and kept in-frame beta chains. Entries are consolidated by CDR3 protein sequence, retaining the most common genes and DNA. TCRdb, not the original authors, processed these V and J calls. This sample holds about 160,000 distinct CDR3 sequences; under 40% were observed only once. The ten largest clones capture 25% to 30% of the sample.

The clonotype comes from a girl aged 10 to 17 with multiple sclerosis. Donor details come from another sample of the same person, matched by shared clones. The specimen was blood, collected after autologous hematopoietic stem cell transplantation. Rearrangement joined TRBV15 to TRBJ2-1; a tentative D call is TRBD2 (5 bases match). The DNA sequence is as follows: TGTGCCACCAGCAGAGATACGGCGGGCTACAATGAGCAGTTCTTC. It codes for CATSRDTAGYNEQFF.